The 24 T cell receptor beta chains presented below share a single source sample, sequenced in a study of T cell changes during pregnancy in multiple sclerosis (dated by TCRdb to between 2019 and 2020). Library generation was performed with the immunoSEQ multiplex PCR assay. TCRdb's version of the immuneACCESS table is confined to in-frame rearrangements and falls short of the full clone set. An unresolved V gene accounts for under half of the shortfall where checked; the remainder is of unknown origin. This sample is represented by about 34,000 clones; about 90% of them were singletons. 3% to 4.5% of the sample rests with the top ten. This specimen was CD8+ T cells from peripheral blood mononuclear cells, taken in the third trimester of pregnancy. The receptor source for this set is a female donor with multiple sclerosis, enrolled in a pregnancy study.

This chain joins TRBV5-1 and TRBJ1-1, with unresolved D. The V gene's germline CDR1 is SGHRS and CDR2 YFSETQ. This CDR3 is 13 amino acids long. V was clipped by 6 bases and J by 4 bases, with 13 bases between them. The CDR3 region is CASTGDEFTEAFF. The CDR3 bases are TGCGCCAGCACAGGCGACGAGTTCACTGAAGCTTTCTTT.

This sequence joins TRBV15 and TRBJ2-7; D remains ambiguous. Trimming stripped 0 bases from V and 2 bases from J, with 11 bases between. The CDR3 runs to 15 residues. The germline gives CDR1 LNHNV, CDR2 YYDKDF (reference sequence). The CDR3 reads CATSRDFASTYEQYF. In DNA form, the CDR3 reads TGTGCCACCAGCAGAGATTTTGCAAGCACCTACGAGCAGTACTTC.

The chain couples TRBV7-2 to TRBJ1-4; D is unresolved. V was shortened by 5 bases and J by 6 bases, with 16 bases between the two germline ends. The germline gives CDR1 SGHTA, CDR2 FQGNSA. This CDR3 contains 15 residues. CDR3 loop: CASSLITAPDEKLFF. The DNA of the CDR3 is TGTGCCAGCAGCCTAATAACAGCCCCGGATGAAAAACTGTTTTTT. Variable domain in full (rest from reference TRBV7-2 and TRBJ1-4): GAGVSQSPSNKVTEKGKDVELRCDPISGHTALYWYRQSLGQGLEFLIYFQGNSAPDKSGLPSDRFSAERTGGSVSTLTIQRTQQEDSAVYLCASSLITAPDEKLFFGSGTQLSVL.

V and J are TRBV7-7 and TRBJ2-7, with 7 positions matching TRBD1. This CDR3 has 16 residues. The germline V gene has CDR1 SSHAT and CDR2 FNYEAQ (reference sequence). The V segment lost 10 bases and the J segment 0 bases; nucleotides outside the gene matches: 15. CDR3 in DNA: TGTGCCAACCCGCCACCGGGCCGGGACAGCTCCTACGAGCAGTACTTC. The encoded protein is CANPPPGRDSSYEQYF.

J is TRBJ2-7 and V is TRBV6-5; 9 bases align to TRBD1. CDR3 size: 14 residues. With 5 bases clipped from V and 1 base from J, the junction kept 3 bases outside the gene matches. Germline CDR1 MNHEY, CDR2 SVGAGI. The CDR3 coding sequence is TGTGCCAGCAGTCCCGGGACAGGGTCCTACGAGCAGTACTTC. Encoded protein: CASSPGTGSYEQYF.

V and J are TRBV6-5 and TRBJ2-7; 10 bases line up with TRBD1. With V trimmed by 1 base and J by 4 bases, 1 base remained unmatched. This CDR3 comprises 14 residues. Germline CDR1 and CDR2: MNHEY and SVGAGI. The CDR3 nucleotides read TGTGCCAGCAGTTACTGGACAGGGGGGTACGAGCAGTACTTC. This translates into CASSYWTGGYEQYF.

V gene TRBV15 combines with J gene TRBJ2-2, with 7 bases that match TRBD1. The trim removed 10 bases at V and 1 base at J, leaving 6 bases unmatched. The CDR3 covers 14 residues. Germline values: CDR1 LNHNV, CDR2 YYDKDF (reference sequence). The CDR3 loop is CASHRGENTGELFF. The CDR3 coding sequence is TGTGCCAGCCACAGGGGTGAGAACACCGGGGAGCTGTTTTTT.

This clone was picked up a small number of times. V and J are TRBV7-9 and TRBJ1-1, with TRBD1 identical over 10 bases. The CDR3 spans 15 residues. Germline CDR1 is SEHNR and CDR2 is FQNEAQ (reference sequence). Trimming cost V 0 bases and J 9 bases; bases outside gene matches: 7. As DNA, the CDR3 is TGTGCCAGCAGCTTAGCGGGGACAGGGGAGAATAAAGCTTTCTTT. Translated: CASSLAGTGENKAFF.

This chain joins TRBV7-9 and TRBJ1-1; no definite D call. The V end lost 11 bases, the J end lost 0 bases, and 16 bases lay between the germline ends. The CDR3 contains 14 residues. CDR1 SEHNR and CDR2 FQNEAQ come from the germline V gene (reference sequence). The CDR3 region is CAVSLTRMNTEAFF. DNA of the CDR3: TGTGCCGTGTCCTTGACAAGAATGAACACTGAAGCTTTCTTT.

J is TRBJ1-4 and V is TRBV6-1; 9 bases are a match to TRBD1. V was clipped by 4 bases and J by 1 base; unmatched bases: 10. The CDR3 contains 18 residues. Germline loops: CDR1 MNHNS, CDR2 SASEGT. For the CDR3, the DNA is TGTGCCAGCAGTGGGCGGACAGGGGAGGGTCTAACTAATGAAAAACTGTTTTTT. Protein sequence: CASSGRTGEGLTNEKLFF.

The V gene is TRBV6-1, the J gene TRBJ2-7; 9 bases line up with TRBD1. CDR1 is MNHNS and CDR2 is SASEGT in the germline V gene. J was trimmed by 2 bases and V by 2 bases; bases with no gene match: 4. The CDR3 is made up of 15 amino acids. The CDR3 is CASSEWGQGAYEQYF. The DNA for the CDR3 is TGTGCCAGCAGTGAATGGGGACAGGGAGCCTACGAGCAGTACTTC.

This rearrangement joins TRBV15 to TRBJ2-2, with 8 bases lining up with TRBD2. Per germline, CDR1 LNHNV and CDR2 YYDKDF (reference sequence). The V and J ends lost 0 bases and 2 bases, in that order; junction bases with no gene match: 5. The CDR3 contains 17 residues. The CDR3 here is CATSRDLSGANTGELFF. The CDR3 bases are TGTGCCACCAGCAGAGATCTTAGCGGGGCAAACACCGGGGAGCTGTTTTTT.

This clone was found once. The gene calls are TRBV9 and TRBJ1-1; 8 nucleotides line up with TRBD1. V shed 0 bases and J 4 bases; nucleotides not matched to a gene: 8. Germline assignment: CDR1 SGDLS and CDR2 YYNGEE. The CDR3 runs 16 residues. In DNA form, the CDR3 reads TGTGCCAGCAGCGTAGTGGACAGGGAGAGGAGCACTGAAGCTTTCTTT. It translates to CASSVVDRERSTEAFF.

This sequence joins TRBV19 and TRBJ1-2; no definite D call. Germline V gene sequence: CDR1 LNHDA, CDR2 SQIVND (reference sequence). V was shortened by 3 bases and J by 4 bases, with 12 bases between the two germline ends. CDR3 length: 14 amino acids. The DNA of the CDR3 is TGTGCCAGTAGTATCAGTGCGGGTGCCTATGGCTACACCTTC. It specifies CASSISAGAYGYTF. Looking up the rest from reference TRBV19 and TRBJ1-2 gives the full variable domain: DGGITQSPKYLFRKEGQNVTLSCEQNLNHDAMYWYRQDPGQGLRLIYYSQIVNDFQKGDIAEGYSVSREKKESFPLTVTSAQKNPTAFYLCASSISAGAYGYTFGSGTRLTVV.

The chain carries TRBV7-3 and TRBJ2-3; possible D gene TRBD2, 7 bases. V lost 0 bases, J lost 2 bases, and 12 bases lay in between. Looked up from germline, CDR1 is SGHTA and CDR2 is FQGTGA. The CDR3 extends over 16 amino acids. CDR3 DNA: TGTGCCAGCAGCTTAACAGGGGGGGGGACCACAGATACGCAGTATTTT. Translating it yields CASSLTGGGTTDTQYF.

The CDR3 protein is CATPGQGDNEQFF. Here the CDR3 DNA reads TGTGCCACCCCCGGACAGGGAGACAATGAGCAGTTCTTC. The chain combines TRBV2 with TRBJ2-1; the match to TRBD1 covers 8 bases. Germline V gives CDR1 SNHLY, CDR2 FYNNEI. The V and J ends lost 10 bases and 5 bases, in that order; junction bases with no gene match: 7. This CDR3 has 13 amino acids.

Regarding this clone: Other DNA sequences in this sample translate to the same CDR3. V usage is TRBV9 and J usage is TRBJ2-7; no firm D call. CDR1 SGDLS and CDR2 YYNGEE come from the germline V gene. CDR3 length: 14 amino acids. The V gene lost 0 bases and the J gene lost 0 bases, with 7 bases spanning the gap. CDR3 residues: CASSVGGSSYEQYF. CDR3 sequence (DNA): TGTGCCAGCAGCGTAGGAGGATCCTCCTACGAGCAGTACTTC.

The rearrangement links TRBV7-2 to TRBJ2-1; D might be TRBD2 (7 bases). Trimming left V 1 base short and J 15 bases short, with 13 bases between. Germline assignment: CDR1 SGHTA and CDR2 FQGNSA. The CDR3 has 12 residues. CDR3 DNA sequence: TGTGCCAGCAGCTTAGAGGGGGGGCCCGTGTTCTTC. The encoded protein is CASSLEGGPVFF.

V usage is TRBV10-3 and J usage is TRBJ1-2; D is ambiguous. V lost 10 bases, J lost 6 bases, and 18 bases lay in between. The germline V gene has CDR1 ENHRY and CDR2 SYGVKD. This CDR3 contains 13 residues. The CDR3 sequence is CATEGAGLNGYTF. CDR3 nucleotides: TGTGCCACCGAGGGCGCAGGACTGAATGGCTACACCTTC.

CDR3 nucleotides: TGTGCCAGCAGCTCGGGGTCCACTGAAGCTTTCTTT. It is translated as CASSSGSTEAFF. This chain connects TRBV14 to TRBJ1-1; D ambiguous. The germline V and J ends were trimmed by 5 bases and 4 bases, with 8 bases remaining between them. The germline V gene has CDR1 SGHDN and CDR2 FVKESK. This CDR3 is 12 amino acids long.

The V call is TRBV7-8, the J call TRBJ2-2; D is possibly TRBD2 (7 bases). Trimming took off 5 bases at V and 3 bases at J, with 16 bases between the two ends. CDR1 and CDR2 (germline): SGHVS, FQNEAQ. The length of the CDR3 is 16 residues. CDR3 nucleotide sequence: TGTGCCAGCAGCCGAAAGGGGGGGGCCGACACCGGGGAGCTGTTTTTT. Translation gives CASSRKGGADTGELFF.

V and J are TRBV6-1 and TRBJ2-3, with 10 bases matching TRBD2. Per the germline V gene, CDR1 is MNHNS and CDR2 is SASEGT. The CDR3 loop spans 14 amino acids. V was pared by 5 bases and J by 2 bases, with 1 base of the junction left unmatched. The CDR3 protein is CASSSGGATDTQYF. The CDR3 DNA is TGTGCCAGCAGTAGCGGGGGGGCCACAGATACGCAGTATTTT.

The rearrangement joins TRBV12-5 to TRBJ2-2; 9 bases align to TRBD1. Germline CDR1 reads LGHNT; CDR2 reads FRNRAP. The V and J ends lost 2 bases and 3 bases, in that order; junction bases with no gene match: 7. The CDR3 contains 17 residues. CDR3 loop: CASGLLKDRGYTGELFF. The CDR3 region has the DNA TGTGCTAGTGGTTTGCTTAAGGACAGGGGTTACACCGGGGAGCTGTTTTTT. Full variable domain (rest looked up from reference TRBV12-5 and TRBJ2-2): DARVTQTPRHKVTEMGQEVTMRCQPILGHNTVFWYRQTMMQGLELLAYFRNRAPLDDSGMPKDRFSAEMPDATLATLKIQPSEPRDSAVYFCASGLLKDRGYTGELFFGEGSRLTVL.

The chain joins TRBV6-6 to TRBJ2-5; D call uncertain. The CDR3 runs to 13 residues. V was pared by 1 base and J by 2 bases, with 5 bases between. Germline values: CDR1 MNHNY, CDR2 SVGAGI (reference sequence). CDR3: CASSYYGQETQYF. The CDR3 DNA reads TGTGCCAGCAGTTACTACGGGCAAGAGACCCAGTACTTC.